The entry that follows covers one TCR beta chain sequence. Its target antigen remains unknown. At one boundary the junction diverges from the germline segment, which might be a read error. The cohort was made up of about 610 healthy bone marrow donors. Cohort members were all nominally healthy when sampled, although unrecorded immune exposures were likely present. The donor was CMV seronegative and belonged to the group of approximately 320 seronegative cohort members. Every donor gave a peripheral blood sample, and the peripheral blood mononuclear cells from that sample were used for TCR beta sequencing. Genomic DNA extraction from the blood cell samples was performed with the Qiagen DNeasy Blood Extraction Kit. This specimen comes from a study of cytomegalovirus exposure and HLA in healthy donors (dated by TCRdb to about 2017). For the study in its entirety: An earlier analysis of fewer than 750 of the donors reported 250 to 300 Gb of sequence data and approximately 120 million unique TCR beta sequences obtained from some 170 million T cells. Roughly 300 gigabases of sequencing data and around 80 million unique TCR sequences made up an early release that covered several hundred HLA-typed donors. The genetic ancestry cluster associated with self-reported Caucasian donors included over 65% of the approximately 430 genotyped donors. The study was designed to test whether signatures of past pathogen exposure could be identified by cataloging public T cell receptors. The study profiled the T cell repertoires of 666 subjects by immunosequencing and related them to cytomegalovirus serostatus. A separate validation cohort of about 110 different subjects was used in addition to the roughly 640-subject first cohort. To predict cytomegalovirus infection status, the study combined high-throughput TCR immunosequencing, statistical association of individual TCRs with disease status, and machine learning. In a later analysis, previously published TCR beta repertoires from hundreds of donors were re-analyzed and high-resolution HLA genotyping was added so that TCR occurrence patterns could be studied. Rather than drawing on any new phenotypic data, the later analysis identified candidate immune exposures from TCR beta sequences and the way those sequences occurred across donors. An earlier analysis of 587 of the donors used high-throughput TCR beta sequencing to judge whether each TCR beta V gene segment behaved as functional or pseudogenic. Donor age, sex, ethnicity and CMV serostatus were compiled alongside the repertoire data. In a later genetic analysis, genome-wide SNP genotypes for about three fifths of the roughly 670 donors were used, and that subset was treated as a discovery cohort. All discovery cohort repertoires had been generated using a single sequencing platform. Class I and class II HLA loci were covered by the typing at four-digit resolution. Typing coverage differed by locus: A, B, C, DRB1 and DQB1 were typed in roughly 620-630 donors, DQA1 in approximately 520, DPA1 in around 610, and DPB1 in 450 to 490. About five DR-DQ haplotypes were treated as single units for association and clustering because of strong linkage in the cohort. Across about 380 genotyped donors of the cohort, an average of 235,054 unique TCR beta nucleotide sequences per donor were sequenced, and about a sixth of those sequences were non-productive.

Paper-wide results and their limitations: In a later analysis, the rate of TCR association differed among HLA loci, with DRB1 alleles having the most associated TCRs and HLA-C alleles having the fewest. In a later genetic analysis, a missense DCLRE1C variant was associated with V-gene and J-gene trimming of TCR beta chains, and the association was replicated in an independent cohort. Approximately 18 rarely observed V segments, including chromosome 9 orphons, were excluded from the earlier analysis of several hundred of the donors because counts were too low. In an earlier analysis of about 600 of the donors, most TCR beta V segments appeared in productive rearrangements about 90% or about 30% of the time, broadly matching IMGT annotations. A group of highly shared sequence variants was considered likely to be a technical artifact of the sequencing pipeline. In a later analysis, HLA-associated TCR beta chains were found to be more clonally expanded and to have lower generation probabilities than equally common non-associated chains. In a later genetic analysis, fewer N-insertions in productive TCRs were reported among donors in an Asian-associated ancestry cluster than the roughly 700-donor mean. Some IMGT-functional V segments, including TRBV6-2 and TRBV6-3, could not be distinguished by the 87-base-pair reads and were therefore excluded. Only TCR beta chains were sequenced in this cohort, and the absence of alpha or paired-chain data limited detectable features. According to a later analysis, parvovirus B19, influenza, CMV and Epstein-Barr virus appeared linked to several top co-occurrence clusters. It was suggested by the authors that the approach could potentially be generalized to other disease states and immunological phenotypes. A few of the identified cytomegalovirus-associated TCR beta chains were confirmed in vitro to be specific for cytomegalovirus antigens. HLA typing was unavailable for some donors at each locus, so association tests used only the typed subset. Linkage disequilibrium might explain the correlated functional status among segregating V segments, but an unknown experimental factor could not be ruled out. The classifier was reported to diagnose cytomegalovirus status with high specificity and sensitivity in both the original cohort and the validation cohort. Strong co-occurrence of HLA alleles, especially DR and DQ, made assigning TCR associations to individual alleles difficult. According to a later analysis, most CMV-associated TCR beta chains appeared to be HLA-restricted, and the HLA associations seemed to be driven largely by CMV exposure. The presence/absence analyses assumed that sequencing depth was roughly uniform across donors, and that assumption may not be true. A further reported finding was that TCR beta sequences accurately predicted the HLA-A and HLA-B alleles for most subjects in the first cohort. The study listed approximately 160 TCR beta chains as associated with cytomegalovirus. The only immune exposure information available for the cohort was CMV serostatus. While some public TCRs were present in many individuals, most TCR sequences turned up only very rarely across donors. A later analysis associated around 16,000 TCR beta sequences with specific HLA alleles at a false discovery rate of 0.05.

Inclusive of the bounding cysteine and phenylalanine, the CDR3 is 19 residues long. Only the CDR3 portion is preserved as DNA: 57 bases, with reading frame beginning at the first base. CDR1 and CDR2 were assigned from the germline V gene as SQVTM and ANQGSEA. Library prep was done by the immunoSEQ multiplex PCR assay. The multiplex PCR relied on a mix of 60 forward primers for TCR Vbeta segments and 13 reverse primers for TCR Jbeta segments. Amplification of the CDR3 region of rearranged TCR beta genes was performed with a multiplex PCR assay on genomic DNA. The Illumina HiSeq System was used to sequence the amplified TCR beta libraries as 87-base-pair reads. Per the original workflow: A later analysis tallied some 79 million unique TCR beta chains across the 666 repertoires, and roughly 11 million of those chains were shared by two or more donors. Raw reads were error-corrected and collapsed into unique sequences by a nearest-neighbor algorithm in which closely related sequences were merged to remove PCR and sequencing errors. To assign V, D and J gene segments, CDR3 sequences were aligned to IMGT reference sequences. For a sequence to be retained, a match of at least six nucleotides was required to both a V gene segment and a J gene segment. A rearrangement counted as productive if the CDR3 had no stop codons and remained in frame with V and J, and every other rearrangement counted as non-productive. CDR3 was defined according to IMGT convention as the region running from the second conserved V-encoded cysteine to the conserved J-encoded phenylalanine. Sequences without an unambiguous match to a single V gene segment were excluded from the earlier analysis of approximately 560 of the donors. An earlier analysis of fewer than 750 of the donors called V segments functional above 56.7% productive rearrangements and segregating when the between-donor standard deviation exceeded 5%. A statistical classification framework was built to diagnose cytomegalovirus status from the catalog of TCR beta chain sequences. In a later analysis, V and J genes were assigned by comparing TCR nucleotide sequences against IMGT/GENE-DB human TR gene sequences. In a later analysis, CDR3 sequences and most-parsimonious VDJ recombination scenarios were assigned using the TCRdist pipeline. In a later analysis, each TCR beta chain was defined by its CDR3 amino acid sequence together with its V-gene family, and reads lacking a unique V-gene family were excluded. As a way to deal with suspected cross-contamination and a sequencing artifact, a later analysis dropped more than 500 nucleotide sequences that were highly shared and had low generation probability. In a later analysis, a clonal expansion index was calculated for each public chain from normalized within-repertoire ranks of inferred template counts. A later analysis computed generation probabilities with a VDJ recombination model fitted to out-of-frame rearrangements, and checked the results against IGoR. In a later analysis, TCR-TCR, TCR-HLA and TCR-CMV co-occurrence was scored with hypergeometric tests, and a repertoire-size bias correction was applied to TCR pairs. In a later analysis, false discovery rates were estimated by permuting HLA or CMV assignments 20 times. In a later analysis, co-occurring TCRs were grouped with DBSCAN, and TCRdist sequence similarity was added when clustering was performed within HLA-allele-positive subsets. Co-occurrence clustering excluded repertoires with fewer than 30,000 or more than 120,000 public chains, plus five with anomalous nucleotide sharing. The table comes from immuneACCESS by way of TCRdb, which keeps in-frame sequences with V and J called. Part of the clones is missing from these tables; in studies checked, under half for an unresolved V gene and the rest for unknown reasons. That table gives V, J and clone size, and the DNA gave D and trimming. The sample table records 100,000 to 150,000 clones. Clones ranked in the top ten supply approximately 1.6% of the sample.

The sequence joins TRBV29-1 to TRBJ2-1, with 10 bases matching TRBD1. The material sequenced was PBMCs. This sequence originates from a man between 18 and 29 years old in good health and CMV-seronegative. The nucleotides are TGCAGCGTGGAAGACAGGGGGCGCCTTAGGGGATACTCCTACAATGAGCAGTTCTTC. Its protein reads: CSVEDRGRLRGYSYNEQFF.